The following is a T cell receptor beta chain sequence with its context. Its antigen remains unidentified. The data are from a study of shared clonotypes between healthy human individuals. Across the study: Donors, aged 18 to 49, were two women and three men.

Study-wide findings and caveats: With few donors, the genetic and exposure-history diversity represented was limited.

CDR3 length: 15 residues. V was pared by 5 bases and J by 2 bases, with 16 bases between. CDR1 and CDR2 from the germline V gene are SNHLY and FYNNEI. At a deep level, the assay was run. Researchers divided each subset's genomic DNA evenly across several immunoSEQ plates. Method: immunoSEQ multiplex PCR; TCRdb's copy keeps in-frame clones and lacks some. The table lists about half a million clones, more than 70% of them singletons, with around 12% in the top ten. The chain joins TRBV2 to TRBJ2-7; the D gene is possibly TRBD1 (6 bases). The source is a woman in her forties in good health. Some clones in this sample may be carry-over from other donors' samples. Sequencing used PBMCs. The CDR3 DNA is TGTGCCAGCAGTAAGGGGACATCTTCCACCTACGAGCAGTACTTC. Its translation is CASSKGTSSTYEQYF.